The 19 T cell receptor beta chains in this list originate from one sample, sequenced in a study of blood T cells in healthy people across ages (dated by TCRdb to 2015 to 2017). Library prep was done by 5' RACE. The sequencer was an Illumina HiSeq 2500. A second PCR of about 6 to 12 cycles was performed with a sample-barcoded 5' primer and a J-beta primer mix. TCRdb applied fastp at Q25 and MiXCR to the public reads, then kept only in-frame beta chains. Rows with a matching CDR3 protein are joined into one entry that keeps the most common DNA and genes. The sample table records 1,500,000 or so distinct CDR3 sequences; approximately 63% of these occur just once. The top ten clonotypes cover 5% to 7% of the sample. Sequenced sample: blood. These receptors originate from a young man in good health.

The genes are TRBV15 and TRBJ2-1; D call uncertain. This CDR3 is built from 13 residues. Trimming removed 3 bases at V and 4 bases at J, with 7 bases between. CDR1 is LNHNV and CDR2 is YYDKDF in the germline V gene (reference sequence). CDR3 protein: CATSRKTYNEQFF. The DNA of the CDR3 is TGTGCCACCAGCAGGAAAACATACAATGAGCAGTTCTTC.

The CDR3 coding sequence is TGTGCCAGCGCAGGCCGGTCAGATACGCAGTATTTT. It codes for CASAGRSDTQYF. The V call is TRBV2, the J call TRBJ2-3, with D uncertain. Germline V gene data show CDR1 as SNHLY and CDR2 as FYNNEI. The CDR3 runs to 12 residues. Trimming took 8 bases from V and 4 from J, leaving 10 bases between them.

This clonotype was seen a handful of times. J is TRBJ2-3 and V is TRBV13, with TRBD1 matching 7 bases. Germline CDR1 is PRHDT and CDR2 is FYEKMQ (reference sequence). The CDR3 length is 18 residues. Germline trimming cut 1 base from V and 1 base from J; bases unmatched to any gene: 11. The CDR3 region is CASSLAAQSDRGTDTQYF. CDR3 nucleotides: TGTGCCAGCAGCTTAGCTGCCCAGTCTGACAGGGGCACAGATACGCAGTATTTT.

This clonotype was counted only a few times. The chain has TRBV20-1 and TRBJ2-3, with TRBD2 matching 7 bases. The CDR3 runs to 15 residues. Losses at the gene ends were 3 bases for V and 0 bases for J; bases not matched to a gene: 6. Looked up from germline, CDR1 is DFQATT and CDR2 is SNEGSKA (reference sequence). The CDR3 DNA follows: TGCAGTGCTAGTCCGGCTAGCGGCAGCACAGATACGCAGTATTTT. It codes for CSASPASGSTDTQYF.

This rearrangement joins TRBV19 to TRBJ1-2; TRBD1 matches 8 bases. The junction had 13 bases not matched to a gene; V was cut back by 8 bases and J by 2 bases. Germline loops: CDR1 LNHDA, CDR2 SQIVND (reference sequence). The CDR3 contains 16 residues. The CDR3 protein is CASASLQGARNYGYTF. Written as DNA, the CDR3 is TGTGCCAGTGCAAGCCTTCAGGGGGCGCGGAACTATGGCTACACCTTC.

The V call is TRBV27, the J call TRBJ1-3; TRBD1 is a possible D gene (5 bases). Germline CDR1 is MNHEY and CDR2 is SMNVEV (reference sequence). The CDR3 has 15 residues. The V end lost 5 bases, the J end lost 5 bases, and 16 bases lay between the germline ends. CDR3 DNA sequence: TGTGCCAGCAGTCTGGGACCACCTGGCAGAAACACCATATATTTT. It codes for CASSLGPPGRNTIYF.

The V call is TRBV6-5, the J call TRBJ2-7; 14 bases are a match to TRBD2. The CDR3 loop spans 19 amino acids. In germline, CDR1 is MNHEY, CDR2 SVGAGI. The V segment lost 0 bases and the J segment 2 bases; nucleotides outside the gene matches: 9. The CDR3 region has the DNA TGTGCCAGCAGTTACTCGGAGACTAGCGGGGGGGCTGAAACCTACGAGCAGTACTTC. It is translated as CASSYSETSGGAETYEQYF.

The rearrangement uses TRBV30 and TRBJ1-1; D is ambiguous. CDR3 length: 16 residues. V dropped 3 bases and J dropped 1 base, with 18 bases sitting between them. Germline CDR1 is GTSNPN and CDR2 is SVGIG (reference sequence). CDR3 protein: CAWSAGSTWGNTEAFF. The CDR3 bases are TGTGCCTGGAGCGCGGGTTCGACATGGGGGAACACTGAAGCTTTCTTT.

V and J are TRBV6-6 and TRBJ2-7; 10 bases match TRBD1. The last part of the DNA fits TRBJ2-5 better; the J call may be wrong. The CDR3 loop spans 17 amino acids. Germline V gene data show CDR1 as MNHNY and CDR2 as SVGAGI (reference sequence). CDR3 amino acids: CASSFNLRQGAQETQYF. The CDR3 DNA is TGTGCCAGCAGTTTCAACCTAAGACAGGGGGCTCAGGAGACCCAGTACTTC.

This clonotype was detected once. The rearrangement links TRBV10-3 to TRBJ2-2; perhaps TRBD1 as D (6 bases). Germline V gene data show CDR1 as ENHRY and CDR2 as SYGVKD. There are 13 residues in the CDR3. The V and J ends lost 3 bases and 5 bases respectively, with 7 bases between them. The CDR3 spells CAISDRGTGELFF. The CDR3 DNA reads as TGTGCCATCAGTGACAGGGGAACCGGGGAGCTGTTTTTT.

The chain couples TRBV21-1 to TRBJ2-5; the table's D call of TRBD1 was not tested on the DNA. TRBV21-1 is a pseudogene. This CDR3 contains 13 residues. CDR3 loop: CASTQDREETQYF. DNA of the CDR3: TGTGCCAGCACCCAAGACAGGGAAGAGACCCAGTACTTC.

The genes are TRBV4-2 and TRBJ2-1; perhaps TRBD2 as D (5 bases). The J call is uncertain, as TRBJ2-7 better fits the DNA end. The CDR3 extends over 16 amino acids. Germline V gene data show CDR1 as LGHNA and CDR2 as YNFKEQ. This CDR3 is CASSQAPERNYNEQYF. In DNA form, the CDR3 reads TGTGCCAGCAGCCAAGCCCCGGAGCGGAACTACAATGAGCAGTACTTC.

CDR3 nucleotide sequence: TGCGCCAGCAGCTGGGGACAGGGGGACTCCTACGAGCAGTACTTC. Translation: CASSWGQGDSYEQYF. The chain links TRBV5-1 to TRBJ2-5; 11 nucleotides line up with TRBD1. The DNA matches TRBJ2-7 better at its end, which makes the J call doubtful. The CDR3 runs to 15 residues. Germline CDR1 is SGHRS and CDR2 is YFSETQ.

The chain employs TRBV4-2 and TRBJ2-5; 9 bases match TRBD2. The CDR3 spans 17 residues. Germline CDR1 LGHNA, CDR2 YNFKEQ. The V and J ends lost 1 base and 11 bases, in that order; junction bases with no gene match: 17. CDR3 sequence reads: CASSQAGSTSGFNEQYF. DNA of the CDR3: TGTGCCAGCAGCCAAGCAGGGTCTACTAGCGGGTTCAATGAGCAGTACTTC.

The chain combines TRBV12-3 or TRBV12-4 with TRBJ2-3; D gene ambiguous. The CDR3 covers 13 residues. Trimming left V 3 bases short and J 5 bases short, with 9 bases between. The CDR3 region is CASSFLARDTQYF. In DNA, the CDR3 is TGTGCCAGCAGTTTCTTAGCTAGAGATACGCAGTATTTT.

As to this clonotype: Compared with germline, one end of the junction differs, possibly owing to a read error. The gene calls are TRBV12-3 or TRBV12-4 and TRBJ2-6; a weak D match, TRBD1 (5 bases). This CDR3 is built from 15 residues. The CDR3 DNA is TGTGCCAGCAGCCATGAGAGCTCTGGGGCCAACGTTCTGACTTTC. It yields the protein CASSHESSGANVLTF.

The DNA of the CDR3 is TGTGCCAGCAGCTTAGCGCTAAGGGAGAAGTACTTC. Translating gives CASSLALREKYF. The chain is built from TRBV7-9 and TRBJ2-7; a possible D gene is TRBD2 (5 bases). Trimming removed 0 bases at V and 11 bases at J, with 11 bases between. The CDR3 consists of 12 residues. In germline, CDR1 is SEHNR, CDR2 FQNEAQ (reference sequence).

The V gene is TRBV12-3 or TRBV12-4, the J gene TRBJ2-7; possibly TRBD2 for D (5 bases). Gene TRBJ2-5 matches the end of the DNA better, so the J call may be wrong. This CDR3 contains 15 residues. CDR3 sequence: CASSRRGPGGETQYF. The CDR3 DNA reads as TGTGCCAGCAGTCGTCGGGGTCCGGGTGGGGAGACCCAGTACTTC.

The chain combines TRBV7-2 with TRBJ2-5, with a possible D match to TRBD2 (7 bases). CDR1 and CDR2 from the germline V gene are SGHTA and FQGNSA. The length of the CDR3 is 15 residues. V gave up 7 bases and J gave up 11 bases, with 26 bases separating them. In DNA, the CDR3 is TGTGCCAGCACCCACCGCGGGCTAAAAGGGGGGGAGCAGTACTTC. Amino acid sequence: CASTHRGLKGGEQYF. The full variable domain, with the rest looked up from reference TRBV7-2 and TRBJ2-5, is GAGVSQSPSNKVTEKGKDVELRCDPISGHTALYWYRQSLGQGLEFLIYFQGNSAPDKSGLPSDRFSAERTGGSVSTLTIQRTQQEDSAVYLCASTHRGLKGGEQYFGPGTRLLVL.